The 16 T cell receptor beta chains presented below share a single source sample, sequenced in a study of T-cell reconstitution after alpha-beta-depleted transplantation in children. The TCRbeta library was prepared with unique molecular identifiers. TCRdb recomputed calls from the PCR reads with MiXCR, one row per CDR3 protein. The repertoire consists of about 340,000 distinct CDR3 sequences, with about a sixth occurring once and the leading ten covering about 41%. The starting material was PBMCs, mostly from graft donor cells, obtained 360 days after TCRalphabeta/CD19-depleted stem cell transplant. Receptor source: a male patient aged 2 to 10 who had a stem cell transplant for acute lymphoblastic leukemia, so the T cells may come from the graft donor.

CDR3 protein: CASSPRGGTGFNEQFF. Here the CDR3 DNA reads TGTGCCAGCAGCCCTCGGGGGGGGACTGGATTCAATGAGCAGTTCTTC. The chain carries TRBV12-3 or TRBV12-4 and TRBJ2-1; 8 bases align to TRBD2. This CDR3 is built from 16 residues. V shed 6 bases and J 6 bases; nucleotides not matched to a gene: 13.

V gene TRBV19 combines with J gene TRBJ2-1, with D perhaps TRBD2 (6 bases). Trimming took 3 bases from V and 2 from J, leaving 14 bases between them. The CDR3 has 16 residues. Germline values: CDR1 LNHDA, CDR2 SQIVND (reference sequence). CDR3 coding DNA: TGTGCCAGTAGTATCCTACGGGAGAGTCCCTACAATGAGCAGTTCTTC. Translating gives CASSILRESPYNEQFF.

The rearrangement joins TRBV30 to TRBJ1-4; TRBD1 agrees at 9 bases. V shed 1 base, J shed 8 bases, and the junction held 11 bases outside the gene matches. Germline CDR1 reads GTSNPN; CDR2 reads SVGIG (reference sequence). This CDR3 region has 16 residues. The CDR3 spells CAWSGPLGTGTEKLFF. The CDR3 region has the DNA TGTGCCTGGAGTGGCCCCCTCGGGACAGGGACCGAAAAACTGTTTTTT.

The chain is built from TRBV28 and TRBJ1-1; D perhaps matches TRBD1 (6 bases). Trimming pared 6 bases from V and 1 base from J, leaving 12 bases between. This CDR3 spans 14 amino acids. Germline V gives CDR1 MDHEN, CDR2 SYDVKM. The CDR3 DNA is TGTGCCAGCAGACTCGGACAGAGGAACACTGAAGCTTTCTTT. It translates to CASRLGQRNTEAFF.

The chain couples TRBV12-3 or TRBV12-4 to TRBJ1-2, with D hard to call. The CDR3 runs 13 residues. V dropped 6 bases and J dropped 2 bases, with 10 bases sitting between them. In nucleotides, the CDR3 is TGTGCCAGCAGCCAAGGACCCAACTATGGCTACACCTTC. It is translated as CASSQGPNYGYTF.

This clonotype has only a few counts. One end of the junction is discordant with germline, which a read error may explain. V usage is TRBV5-1 and J usage is TRBJ2-1; 14 bases map to TRBD2. Germline V gene lookup returns CDR1 SGHRS and CDR2 YFSETQ. The CDR3 totals 14 residues. CDR3 amino acids: CASSFGTSGSEGAF. CDR3 nucleotides: TGCGCCAGCAGCTTCGGGACTAGCGGGAGCGAGGGGGCCTTC. Using reference TRBV5-1 and TRBJ2-1 for the parts outside the CDR3, the full variable domain is KAGVTQTPRYLIKTRGQQVTLSCSPISGHRSVSWYQQTPGQGLQFLFEYFSETQRNKGNFPGRFSGRQFSNSRSEMNVSTLELGDSALYLCASSFGTSGSEGAFGPGTRLTVL.

This clonotype was observed a few times. The chain recombines TRBV3-1 with TRBJ2-1, with TRBD2 matching over 11 bases. J gave up 4 bases and V 4 bases, and 12 bases lay outside the gene matches. Germline lookup yields CDR1 LGHDT and CDR2 YNNKEL (reference sequence). The CDR3 runs to 18 residues. The CDR3 sequence is CASSPRISGRARYNEQFF. The CDR3 region has the DNA TGTGCCAGCAGCCCGCGGATTAGCGGGAGGGCCCGGTACAATGAGCAGTTCTTC.

V gene TRBV30 combines with J gene TRBJ2-1; D unclear. Trimming removed 0 bases at V and 0 bases at J, with 9 bases between. This CDR3 is built from 15 residues. The V gene's germline CDR1 is GTSNPN and CDR2 SVGIG (reference sequence). CDR3 bases: TGTGCCTGGAGTGTAGCTTCTAGCTCCTACAATGAGCAGTTCTTC. Protein sequence: CAWSVASSSYNEQFF.

The V call is TRBV27, the J call TRBJ2-3; maybe TRBD2 (5 bases). The germline CDR1 and CDR2 sequences are MNHEY and SMNVEV (reference sequence). The CDR3 consists of 14 residues. Trimming removed 5 bases at V and 7 bases at J, with 16 bases between. CDR3 loop: CASSIEGFRHTQYF. DNA for the CDR3: TGTGCCAGCAGTATCGAGGGTTTCAGACATACGCAGTATTTT.

Turning to this clonotype: One end of the junction does not line up with germline, which may come from a read error. The chain is built from TRBV14 and TRBJ2-7; 7 bases align to TRBD1. The CDR3 extends over 12 amino acids. Germline lookup yields CDR1 SGHDN and CDR2 FVKESK. Written as DNA, the CDR3 is TGTGCCAGCAGCCAGACGAGGGACAGTCCCTTTTTC. Translated: CASSQTRDSPFF.

As DNA, the CDR3 is TGTGCCAGCAGCTTGAGAAACACCATATATTTT. Its protein is CASSLRNTIYF. The genes are TRBV5-6 and TRBJ1-3, with unresolved D. The V gene's germline CDR1 is SGHDT and CDR2 YYEEEE. Trimming removed 1 base from V and 5 bases from J, with 1 base in between. The CDR3 is 11 amino acids.

This clonotype has just a few counts. The chain combines TRBV15 with TRBJ2-5; TRBD2 matches at 9 bases. Trimming took 4 bases from V and 2 from J; bases not matched to a gene: 8. The CDR3 is 16 amino acids. CDR1 and CDR2 from the germline V gene are LNHNV and YYDKDF (reference sequence). The CDR3 bases are TGTGCCACCAGCATCCGACTAGCGGAACTTCAAGAGACCCAGTACTTC. Its protein product is CATSIRLAELQETQYF. Together with reference TRBV15 and TRBJ2-5, the CDR3 gives the full variable domain: DAMVIQNPRYQVTQFGKPVTLSCSQTLNHNVMYWYQQKSSQAPKLLFHYYDKDFNNEADTPDNFQSRRPNTSFCFLDIRSPGLGDTAMYLCATSIRLAELQETQYFGPGTRLLVL.

This clonotype was counted a few times. The CDR3 here is CSAREGGNTEAFF. CDR3 nucleotides: TGCAGTGCTAGAGAGGGCGGGAACACTGAAGCTTTCTTT. The chain has TRBV20-1 and TRBJ1-1; D remains unclear. Trimming shortened V by 0 bases and J by 1 base, and 6 bases separated the two germline ends. CDR3 size: 13 residues. Per germline, CDR1 DFQATT and CDR2 SNEGSKA (reference sequence).

The genes are TRBV7-2 and TRBJ2-7; D is perhaps TRBD2 (5 bases). V lost 6 bases and J 4 bases, leaving 16 bases between the germline ends. The germline CDR1 and CDR2 sequences are SGHTA and FQGNSA. CDR3 size: 14 residues. The CDR3 loop reads CASSSTRSGYEQYF. Written as DNA, the CDR3 is TGTGCCAGCAGTTCAACTAGGAGTGGGTACGAGCAGTACTTC. Variable domain in full (rest from reference TRBV7-2 and TRBJ2-7): GAGVSQSPSNKVTEKGKDVELRCDPISGHTALYWYRQSLGQGLEFLIYFQGNSAPDKSGLPSDRFSAERTGGSVSTLTIQRTQQEDSAVYLCASSSTRSGYEQYFGPGTRLTVT.

The genes are TRBV19 and TRBJ1-4; D is unresolved. The length of the CDR3 is 13 residues. V lost 7 bases and J 10 bases, leaving 16 bases between the germline ends. Germline CDR1 is LNHDA and CDR2 is SQIVND (reference sequence). CDR3 protein: CASTSQAFGKLFF. Here the CDR3 DNA reads TGTGCCAGTACCTCCCAGGCCTTCGGAAAACTGTTTTTT.

The chain recombines TRBV12-3 or TRBV12-4 with TRBJ1-1; weak D call: TRBD1 (5 bases). CDR3 length: 15 amino acids. V lost 2 bases to trimming and J lost 5 bases, with 15 bases between them. CDR3 loop: CASSLRRGSGTEAFF. CDR3 in DNA: TGTGCCAGCAGTTTAAGGAGGGGTTCAGGGACTGAAGCTTTCTTT.